This T cell receptor (beta chain) came from a study of T cell therapy after organ transplantation (dated by TCRdb to between 2018 and 2021). As for the study more broadly: The therapy products consisted of autologous CMV-specific T cells grown in vitro for around 15 days using a peptide pool of 30 HLA class I and II CMV epitopes. This study was a follow-up analysis of the TRBV repertoire from an open-label phase I trial that tested autologous CMV-specific adoptive T cell therapy in people who had received solid-organ transplants. Long-term post-therapy samples were obtainable from only about 75% of the 10 patients. Of the roughly ten patients, eight were classified as clinical responders and two as nonresponders. Patients were given up to 6 doses of T cells at 2-week intervals and were followed for over 25 weeks after finishing therapy. Short-term post-therapy blood samples were obtained 4 to 8 weeks after therapy was completed. Across 2 to 6 intravenous infusions, patients got a median of 1.92 x 10^8 CMV-specific T cells. Study-wide conclusions, independent of this receptor: Reconstitution after therapy appeared to involve both transferred clonotypes and endogenous clonotypes that were not detected in the therapy products. Because the cohort was small, confounders such as concurrent antirejection and antiviral medications could not be assessed. Marked pretherapy clonal expansions with minimal repertoire change after therapy were observed in nonresponders. Reduced sample coverage from poor CD8+ T cell yield may be reflected in the few expansions detected in nonresponders. Fold change in CD8 clonality after therapy inversely correlated with pretherapy clonality, suggesting less biased repertoires were more receptive to remodeling.

The immunoSEQ two-step, bias-controlled multiplex PCR assay was used to amplify TRB CDR3 regions from genomic DNA. CDR3 libraries were sequenced on an Illumina NextSeq 500. Processing in the source paper ran as follows. The immunoSEQ Analyzer platform was used for the initial alignment and bioinformatics, which included bias normalization against synthetic CDR3 analogs. Annotation of V, D and J genes was based on the definitions in the IMGT database. VDJtools version 1.1.10 and the R package tcR version 2.2.1.11 were used with default settings for further TRBV analyses. For the GLIPH analysis, version 1.0 was run with default settings. In CDR3 sequences with at least 5 reads, significant changes in clonotype frequency were tested by a 2-sided binomial test with Benjamini-Hochberg correction (alpha = 0.01). Here the immuneACCESS table is served through TCRdb, limited to in-frame sequences with V and J called. Missing clones are a known gap in these copies; in checked studies unresolved V genes cover under half, and the rest lacks a known reason. Clonal size and the V and J genes are those of that table, whereas D and trimming came from the DNA. Counted in this sample were under 4,000 clones; 75% to 85% of them appeared once. Of the sample, about 45% falls within the top ten clones.

The time point label of this sample denotes: 4-8 weeks after completion of therapy. Patients were solid-organ transplant recipients with drug-resistant/recurrent cytomegalovirus. Roughly 10 of the trial participants were picked for repertoire analysis depending on whether post-therapy peripheral blood mononuclear cells were available. Viable CD3+CD8+CD4- lymphocytes were sorted from PBMCs on a BD FACSAria III. Genomic DNA was extracted from sorted cells with the Qiagen DNeasy Kit. This clone was seen a single time. Its cognate antigen has yet to be identified. No per-base quality is available; no much larger clone lies one base away. V trim: 4 bases; J trim: 14 bases; unmatched bases: 15. Counted from cysteine to phenylalanine, this CDR3 has 16 amino acids. The retained sequence is limited to the CDR3, 48 bases, with the frame set at the first base. In the germline V gene (reference sequence), CDR1 corresponds to SGHNT and CDR2 to YYREEE.

The sequencing here drew on CD8+ T cells from blood, taken after autologous CMV-specific T cell therapy. The rearrangement combines TRBV5-4 with TRBJ2-1; 13 bases in between match TRBD2. This TCR came from a human patient who had received a solid organ transplant and had CMV disease. After a transplant, the donor of the graft may account for some T cells. The nucleotides are TGTGCCAGCAGCGGATCGGGACTAGCGGGACTAGGAGGGGAGTTCTTC. Translated, it gives CASSGSGLAGLGGEFF.